This is a list of T cell receptor beta chains from one sample in a study of blood T cell repertoires in COVID-19. Produced via immunoSEQ multiplex PCR; TCRdb's table is partial and in-frame only. In the table there are 270,000 or so clones, 80% to 90% of which are singletons. Sequenced input: PBMCs or T cells enriched from blood (not recorded which). These receptors all come from a woman in her forties or fifties who had been exposed to COVID-19. CDR3s include the opening cysteine and the closing phenylalanine or tryptophan. D genes are given only for firm matches. Clone size is given for some rows only: seen once, a few or many times, or a class if the clone is expanded.

j_call v_call d_call clone_size cdr3_nt cdr3_aa
TRBJ1-5 TRBV20-1 - - TGCAGTGCTAGTCAGGGTACCAATCAGCCCCAGCATTTT CSASQGTNQPQHF
TRBJ2-5 TRBV2 TRBD2 - TGTGCCAGCTACTTGGCTAGCGGGGACCAAGAGACCCAGTACTTC CASYLASGDQETQYF
TRBJ2-5 TRBV2 - - TGTGCCAGCAGTAGCTCTAGTGGAGAGACCCAGTACTTC CASSSSSGETQYF
TRBJ2-2 TRBV5-6 - - TGTGCCAGCGATACCCAGGGGACCGGGGAGCTGTTTTTT CASDTQGTGELFF
TRBJ2-7 TRBV6-5 - - TGTGCCAGCAGTTACTCCCCGCTGGGCCCATCCTACGAGCAGTACTTC CASSYSPLGPSYEQYF
TRBJ1-6 TRBV28 - - TGTGCCAGCAGTTTCAGGGTGAGTAATTCACCCCTCCACTTT CASSFRVSNSPLHF
TRBJ2-3 TRBV5-4 TRBD2 - TGTGCCAGCAGCTTGGGGGCTAGCGGCTCACCAGATACGCAGTATTTT CASSLGASGSPDTQYF
TRBJ2-2 TRBV12-5 - - TGTGCTAGTGGTTTAGACGGTTACGGAGGGCGCACCGGGGAGCTGTTTTTT CASGLDGYGGRTGELFF
TRBJ1-1 TRBV5-4 - - TGTGCCAGCAGCTTTAGGAGAAACACTGAAGCTTTCTTT CASSFRRNTEAFF
TRBJ1-5 TRBV15 - - TGTGCCACCAGCAGAGGTTCATCTCAGCCCCAGCATTTT CATSRGSSQPQHF
TRBJ1-5 TRBV24-1 - - TGTGCCACCAGTATGCCAGGCAATCAGCCCCAGCATTTT CATSMPGNQPQHF
TRBJ2-7 TRBV29-1 TRBD1 - TGCAGCGTTGGGGACAGGAACTCCTACGAGCAGTACTTC CSVGDRNSYEQYF
TRBJ2-1 TRBV25-1 - - TGTGCCAGCAGTGACCACATCGACAATGAGCAGTTCTTC CASSDHIDNEQFF
TRBJ2-2 TRBV7-2 TRBD2 - TGTGCCAGCAGCCCTAGCGGGGGGCCCACGCGAAGGGAGCTGTTTTTT CASSPSGGPTRRELFF
TRBJ1-2 TRBV20-1 - - TGCAGTGCTAGTTCTACGAACTATGGCTACACCTTC CSASSTNYGYTF
TRBJ1-5 TRBV11-2 - - TGTGCCAGCAGCGCACAGGGAGGGCTGGGGCAGCCCCAGCATTTT CASSAQGGLGQPQHF
TRBJ2-7 TRBV29-1 TRBD1 - TGCAGCGTTCTGCTCGGACAGGTCGATCAGTACTTC CSVLLGQVDQYF
TRBJ2-2 TRBV7-8 - - TGTGCCAGCAGCTTCCCTATCTCCACCGGGGAGCTGTTTTTT CASSFPISTGELFF
TRBJ2-2 TRBV7-2 - - TGTGCCAGCAGCTACTATGGAGCGGCGAACACCGGGGAGCTGTTTTTT CASSYYGAANTGELFF
TRBJ2-3 TRBV5-6 TRBD2 - TGTGCCAGCAAGACCCGGGGGGGATCTACAGATACGCAGTATTTT CASKTRGGSTDTQYF
TRBJ2-5 TRBV28 - - TGTGCCAGTCGGGGGGAGACCCAGTACTTC CASRGETQYF
TRBJ2-1 TRBV10-3 TRBD2 - TGTGCCATCAGTGAGTCACGTAGCGGGGGAACCTACAATGAGCAGTTCTTC CAISESRSGGTYNEQFF
TRBJ1-5 TRBV18 - - TGTGCCAGCTCACCAACCGGGAATCAGCCCCAGCATTTT CASSPTGNQPQHF
TRBJ2-2 TRBV21-1 - - TGTGCCAGCAGCAAAGGAAGACAGGGCGGCCCCGGGGAGCTGTTTTTT CASSKGRQGGPGELFF
TRBJ1-1 TRBV27 - few TGTGCCAGCAGTTTAGAGTGGGACAACCGTGGACCACTGGAAGCTTTCTTT CASSLEWDNRGPLEAFF
TRBJ1-1 TRBV19 - - TGTGCCAGTAGTGCCTTCCGGGTGAACACTGAAGCTTTCTTT CASSAFRVNTEAFF
TRBJ1-3 TRBV9 TRBD1 - TGTGCCAGCAGCAGCGACAGGGGGAACACCATATATTTT CASSSDRGNTIYF
TRBJ1-4 TRBV5-5 - - TGTGCCAGCAGCTTGGGCAGCGTACGCGAAAAACTGTTTTTT CASSLGSVREKLFF
TRBJ2-3 TRBV24-1 - - TGTGCCACCAGTGATTTCGGGGCGGGGCGAACAGATACGCAGTATTTT CATSDFGAGRTDTQYF